One TCR beta chain is described in this entry. The data originate from a study of technical replicates of blood from four donors. TCRdb's table, derived via immunoSEQ multiplex PCR, lists solely in-frame clones and lacks some. The sample lists 50,000 to 70,000 clones; roughly 95% were seen once. The CDR3 consists of 17 residues. V lost 1 base, J lost 1 base, and 14 bases lay in between. Germline V gene data show CDR1 as SGHDT and CDR2 as YYEEEE. What was sequenced was PBMCs. The TCR was taken from a human donor in good health. Some clones in this sample may be carry-over from other donors' samples. The chain joins TRBV5-6 to TRBJ2-2; D may be TRBD2 (5 bases). The CDR3 DNA follows: TGTGCCAGCAGCTTGTACGGGGTCGGACTGAACACCGGGGAGCTGTTTTTT. Translating gives CASSLYGVGLNTGELFF.